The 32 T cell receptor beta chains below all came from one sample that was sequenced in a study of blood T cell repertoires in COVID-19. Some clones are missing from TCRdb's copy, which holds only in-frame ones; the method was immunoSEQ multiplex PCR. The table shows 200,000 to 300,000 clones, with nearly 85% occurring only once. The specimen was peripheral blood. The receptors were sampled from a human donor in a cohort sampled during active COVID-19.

The CDR3 sequence is CASSEIGTGVLQPQHF. CDR3 sequence (DNA): TGTGCCAGCAGTGAAATCGGGACAGGGGTTTTGCAGCCCCAGCATTTT. V gene TRBV2 combines with J gene TRBJ1-5; 10 nucleotides agree with TRBD1. The CDR3 length is 16 residues. Germline-derived CDR1 and CDR2 are SNHLY and FYNNEI. With V trimmed by 2 bases and J by 7 bases, 8 bases remained unmatched. Filled out from reference TRBV2 and TRBJ1-5, the complete variable domain reads EPEVTQTPSHQVTQMGQEVILRCVPISNHLYFYWYRQILGQKVEFLVSFYNNEISEKSEIFDDQFSVERPDGSNFTLKIRSTKLEDSAMYFCASSEIGTGVLQPQHFGDGTRLSIL.

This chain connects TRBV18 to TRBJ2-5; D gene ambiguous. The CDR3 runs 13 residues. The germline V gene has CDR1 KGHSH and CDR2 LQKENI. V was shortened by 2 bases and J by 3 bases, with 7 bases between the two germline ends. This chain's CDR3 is CASSPELEETQYF. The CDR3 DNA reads TGTGCCAGCTCACCAGAGTTGGAAGAGACCCAGTACTTC.

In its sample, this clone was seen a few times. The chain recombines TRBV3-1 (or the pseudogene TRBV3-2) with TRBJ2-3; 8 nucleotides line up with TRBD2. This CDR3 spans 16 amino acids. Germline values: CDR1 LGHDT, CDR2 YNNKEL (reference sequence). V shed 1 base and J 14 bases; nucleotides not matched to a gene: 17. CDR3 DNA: TGTGCCAGCAGCCAAGGTGGTAGCGGGATCTACTACTATCTGTATTTT. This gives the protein CASSQGGSGIYYYLYF.

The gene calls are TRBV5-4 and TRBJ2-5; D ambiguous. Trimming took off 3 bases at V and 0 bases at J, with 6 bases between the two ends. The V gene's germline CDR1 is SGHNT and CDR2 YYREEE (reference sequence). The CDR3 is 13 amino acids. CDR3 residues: CASSSRDQETQYF. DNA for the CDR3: TGTGCCAGCAGCTCACGGGACCAAGAGACCCAGTACTTC.

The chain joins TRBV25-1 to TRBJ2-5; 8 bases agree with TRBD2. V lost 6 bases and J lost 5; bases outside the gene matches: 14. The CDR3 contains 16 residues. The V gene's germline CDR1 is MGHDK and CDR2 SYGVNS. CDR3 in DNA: TGTGCCAGCAGCCTCCCGGGGGGGCTCGGGAGGGAGACCCAGTACTTC. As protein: CASSLPGGLGRETQYF.

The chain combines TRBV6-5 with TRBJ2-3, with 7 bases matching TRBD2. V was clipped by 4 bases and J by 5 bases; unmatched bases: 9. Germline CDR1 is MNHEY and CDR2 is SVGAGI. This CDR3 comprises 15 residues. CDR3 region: CASSSPLAGEDTQYF. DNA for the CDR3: TGTGCCAGCAGTTCCCCGCTGGCGGGGGAAGATACGCAGTATTTT.

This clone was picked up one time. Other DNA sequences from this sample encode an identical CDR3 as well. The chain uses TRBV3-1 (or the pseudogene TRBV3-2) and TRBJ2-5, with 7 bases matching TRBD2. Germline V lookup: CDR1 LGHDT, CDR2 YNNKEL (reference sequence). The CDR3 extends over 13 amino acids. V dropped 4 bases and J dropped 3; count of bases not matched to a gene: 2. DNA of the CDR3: TGTGCCAGCAGCCGGGGGGGAGAAGAGACCCAGTACTTC. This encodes CASSRGGEETQYF.

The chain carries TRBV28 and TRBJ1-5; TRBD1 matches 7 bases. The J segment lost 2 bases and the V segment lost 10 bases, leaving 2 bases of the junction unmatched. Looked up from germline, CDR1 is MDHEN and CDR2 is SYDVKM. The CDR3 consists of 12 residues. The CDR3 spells CATTGGNQPQHF. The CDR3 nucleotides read TGTGCCACTACAGGGGGCAATCAGCCCCAGCATTTT.

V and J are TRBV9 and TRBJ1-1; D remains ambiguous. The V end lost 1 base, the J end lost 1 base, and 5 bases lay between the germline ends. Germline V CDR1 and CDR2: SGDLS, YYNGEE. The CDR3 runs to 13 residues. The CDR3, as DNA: TGTGCCAGCAGCGTAAGCCAGAACACTGAAGCTTTCTTT. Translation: CASSVSQNTEAFF.

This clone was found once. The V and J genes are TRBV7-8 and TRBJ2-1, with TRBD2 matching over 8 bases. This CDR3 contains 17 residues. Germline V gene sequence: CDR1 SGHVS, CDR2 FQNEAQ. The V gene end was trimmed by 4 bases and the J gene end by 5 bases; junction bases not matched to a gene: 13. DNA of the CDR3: TGTGCCAGCAGCTACCCACGGAGTAGCGGGGACAACAATGAGCAGTTCTTC. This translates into CASSYPRSSGDNNEQFF.

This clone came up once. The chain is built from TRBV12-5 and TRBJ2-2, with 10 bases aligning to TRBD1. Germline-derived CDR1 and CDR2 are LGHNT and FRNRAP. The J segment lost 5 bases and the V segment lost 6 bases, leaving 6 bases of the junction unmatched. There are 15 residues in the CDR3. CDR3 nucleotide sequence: TGTGCTAGTGGCTCCGGGACAGGGGTGACCGGGGAGCTGTTTTTT. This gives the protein CASGSGTGVTGELFF.

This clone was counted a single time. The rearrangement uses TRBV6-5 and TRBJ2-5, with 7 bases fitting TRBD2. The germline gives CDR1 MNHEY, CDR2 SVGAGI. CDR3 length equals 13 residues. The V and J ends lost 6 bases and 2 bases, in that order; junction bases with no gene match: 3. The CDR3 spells CASSRDYQETQYF. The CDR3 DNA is TGTGCCAGCAGCCGGGACTATCAAGAGACCCAGTACTTC.

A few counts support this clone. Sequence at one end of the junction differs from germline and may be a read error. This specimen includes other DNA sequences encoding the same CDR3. The CDR3 protein is CASSLDRGSNQPQHF. CDR3 in DNA: TGTGCCAGCAGTTTAGACAGGGGAAGCAATCAGCCCCAGCATTTT. The chain combines TRBV11-2 with TRBJ1-5; 8 bases are a match to TRBD1. Germline V gives CDR1 SGHAT, CDR2 FQNNGV. The CDR3 sequence is 15 residues long.

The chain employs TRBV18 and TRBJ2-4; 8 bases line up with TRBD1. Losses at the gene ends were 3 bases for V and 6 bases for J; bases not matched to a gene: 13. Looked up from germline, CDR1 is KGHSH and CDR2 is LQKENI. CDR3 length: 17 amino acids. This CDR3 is CASSPKVGQGTGNIQYF. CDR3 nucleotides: TGTGCCAGCTCACCCAAGGTTGGACAGGGCACTGGAAACATTCAGTACTTC.

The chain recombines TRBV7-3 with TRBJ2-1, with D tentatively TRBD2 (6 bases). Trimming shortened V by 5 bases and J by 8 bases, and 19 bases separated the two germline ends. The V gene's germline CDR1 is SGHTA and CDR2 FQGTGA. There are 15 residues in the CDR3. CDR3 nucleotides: TGTGCCAGCAGCAAGGGGACTGGGGGATTATATGAGCAGTTCTTC. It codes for CASSKGTGGLYEQFF.

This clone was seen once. Here the CDR3 DNA reads TGCAGCGTTGCTCCAGTCCCCCTGAGGGAGCAGTACTTC. It is translated as CSVAPVPLREQYF. The chain combines TRBV29-1 with TRBJ2-7; D gene uncertain. V lost 4 bases, J lost 7 bases, and 17 bases lay in between. The germline CDR1 and CDR2 sequences are SQVTM and ANQGSEA. The CDR3 is made up of 13 amino acids.

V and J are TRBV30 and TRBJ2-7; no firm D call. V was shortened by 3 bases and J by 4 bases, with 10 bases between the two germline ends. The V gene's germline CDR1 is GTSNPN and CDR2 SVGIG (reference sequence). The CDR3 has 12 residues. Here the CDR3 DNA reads TGTGCCTGGAGCCGCAGCGTTTACGAGCAGTACTTC. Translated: CAWSRSVYEQYF.

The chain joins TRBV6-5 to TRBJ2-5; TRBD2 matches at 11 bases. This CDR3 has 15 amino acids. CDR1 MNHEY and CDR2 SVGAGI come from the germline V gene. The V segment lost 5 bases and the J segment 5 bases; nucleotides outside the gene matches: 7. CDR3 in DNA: TGTGCCAGCAGTAAGGGGACTAGCGGATGGGAGACCCAGTACTTC. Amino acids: CASSKGTSGWETQYF.

CDR3 amino acids: CATSDPLLAVYNEQFF. Written as DNA, the CDR3 is TGTGCCACCAGTGATCCTCTACTAGCGGTATACAATGAGCAGTTCTTC. The chain uses TRBV24-1 and TRBJ2-1; 8 bases fit TRBD2. The junction had 7 bases not matched to a gene; V was cut back by 3 bases and J by 4 bases. Germline lookup yields CDR1 KGHDR and CDR2 SFDVKD. The CDR3 totals 16 residues.

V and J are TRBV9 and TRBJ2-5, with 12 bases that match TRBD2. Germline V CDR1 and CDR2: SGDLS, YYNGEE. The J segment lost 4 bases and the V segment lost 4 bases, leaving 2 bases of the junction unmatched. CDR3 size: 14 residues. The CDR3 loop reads CASSPGLAGETQYF. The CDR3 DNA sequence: TGTGCCAGCAGCCCGGGACTAGCGGGAGAGACCCAGTACTTC.

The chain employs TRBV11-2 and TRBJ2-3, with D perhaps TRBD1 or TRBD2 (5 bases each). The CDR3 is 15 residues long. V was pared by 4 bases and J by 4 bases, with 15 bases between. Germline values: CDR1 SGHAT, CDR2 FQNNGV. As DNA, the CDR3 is TGTGCCAGCAGCTCAGAGGGTCTAGGGGCAGATACGCAGTATTTT. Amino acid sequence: CASSSEGLGADTQYF.

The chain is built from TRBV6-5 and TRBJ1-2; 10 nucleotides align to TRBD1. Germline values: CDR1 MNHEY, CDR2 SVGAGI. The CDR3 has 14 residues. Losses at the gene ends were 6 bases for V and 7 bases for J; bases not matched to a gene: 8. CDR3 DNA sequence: TGTGCCAGCAGGTCCGGGACAGGGGCGATTGGCTACACCTTC. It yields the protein CASRSGTGAIGYTF.

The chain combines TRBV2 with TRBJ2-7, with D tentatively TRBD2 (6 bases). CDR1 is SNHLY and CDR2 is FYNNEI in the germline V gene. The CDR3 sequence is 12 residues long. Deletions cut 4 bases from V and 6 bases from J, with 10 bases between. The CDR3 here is CASSGGVGEQYF. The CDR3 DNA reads TGTGCCAGCAGTGGCGGGGTTGGCGAGCAGTACTTC.

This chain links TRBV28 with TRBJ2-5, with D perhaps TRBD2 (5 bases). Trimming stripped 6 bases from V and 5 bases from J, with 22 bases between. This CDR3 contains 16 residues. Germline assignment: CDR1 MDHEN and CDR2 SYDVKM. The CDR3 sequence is CASRRLGRTSGETQYF. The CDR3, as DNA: TGTGCCAGCAGACGTTTGGGCAGGACTTCGGGGGAGACCCAGTACTTC.

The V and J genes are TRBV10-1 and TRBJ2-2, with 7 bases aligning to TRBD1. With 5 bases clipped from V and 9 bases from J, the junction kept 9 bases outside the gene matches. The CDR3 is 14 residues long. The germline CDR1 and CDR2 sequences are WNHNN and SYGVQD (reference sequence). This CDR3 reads CASSSDRESRELFF. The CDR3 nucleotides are TGCGCCAGCAGTAGCGACAGGGAGTCCCGGGAGCTGTTTTTT.

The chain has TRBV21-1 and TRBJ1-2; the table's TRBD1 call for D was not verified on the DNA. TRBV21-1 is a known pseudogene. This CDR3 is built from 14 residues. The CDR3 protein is CASSQGAAGYGYTF. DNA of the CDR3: TGTGCCAGCAGCCAAGGGGCTGCAGGGTATGGCTACACCTTC.

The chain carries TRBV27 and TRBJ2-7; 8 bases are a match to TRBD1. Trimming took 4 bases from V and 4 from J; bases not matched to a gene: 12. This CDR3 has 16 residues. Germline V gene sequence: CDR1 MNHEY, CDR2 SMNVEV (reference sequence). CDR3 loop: CASSYARTGPQYEQYF. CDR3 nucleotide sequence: TGTGCCAGCAGTTACGCCCGGACAGGGCCCCAGTACGAGCAGTACTTC.

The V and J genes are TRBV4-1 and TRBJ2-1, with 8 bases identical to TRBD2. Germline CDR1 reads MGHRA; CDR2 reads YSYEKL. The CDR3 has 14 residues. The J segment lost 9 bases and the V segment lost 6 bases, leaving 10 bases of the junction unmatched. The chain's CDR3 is CASSSGGALREQFF. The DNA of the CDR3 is TGCGCCAGCAGTTCCGGGGGGGCCCTTCGTGAGCAGTTCTTC.

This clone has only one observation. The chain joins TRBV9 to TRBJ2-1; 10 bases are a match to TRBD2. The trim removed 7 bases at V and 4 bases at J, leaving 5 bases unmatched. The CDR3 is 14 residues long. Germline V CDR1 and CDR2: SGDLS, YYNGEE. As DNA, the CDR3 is TGTGCCAGCGCTCGGACTAGCGGTTACAATGAGCAGTTCTTC. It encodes CASARTSGYNEQFF.

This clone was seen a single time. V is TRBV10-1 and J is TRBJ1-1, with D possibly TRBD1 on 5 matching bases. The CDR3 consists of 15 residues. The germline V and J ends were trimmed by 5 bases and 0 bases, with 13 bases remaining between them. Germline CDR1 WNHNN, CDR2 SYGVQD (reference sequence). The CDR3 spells CASSPTGPLNTEAFF. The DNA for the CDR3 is TGCGCCAGCAGTCCTACAGGTCCCTTGAACACTGAAGCTTTCTTT.

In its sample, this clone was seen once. The CDR3 region has the DNA TGTGCCAGCAGTGAAGTGTCGCAGGGGCGTGAAAAACTGTTTTTT. It yields the protein CASSEVSQGREKLFF. The chain carries TRBV6-1 and TRBJ1-4; a possible D gene is TRBD1 (6 bases). This CDR3 has 15 residues. Germline loops: CDR1 MNHNS, CDR2 SASEGT. V was clipped by 1 base and J by 7 bases, with 13 bases between them.

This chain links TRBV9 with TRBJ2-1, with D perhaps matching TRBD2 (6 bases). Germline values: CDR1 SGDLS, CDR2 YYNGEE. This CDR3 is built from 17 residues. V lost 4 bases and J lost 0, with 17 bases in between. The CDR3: CASSTNPLARSYNEQFF. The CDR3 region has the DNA TGTGCCAGCAGCACCAACCCGCTAGCGCGCTCCTACAATGAGCAGTTCTTC.